Shown below are 21 T cell receptor beta chains from a single sample sequenced in a study of blood T cell repertoires in COVID-19. Data came from immunoSEQ multiplex PCR; TCRdb stores just in-frame clones and leaves some out. The repertoire holds some 100,000 clones, with around 87% as singletons. Input material: peripheral blood. The receptor source for this set is a human donor in a cohort sampled during active COVID-19.

The rearrangement links TRBV18 to TRBJ2-3; 13 bases are a match to TRBD2. Trimming took 5 bases from V and 2 from J; bases not matched to a gene: 4. There are 16 residues in the CDR3. CDR1 KGHSH and CDR2 LQKENI come from the germline V gene. The CDR3 bases are TGTGCCAGCTCAACGGGACTAGCGGGGAACACAGATACGCAGTATTTT. It yields the protein CASSTGLAGNTDTQYF.

The chain carries TRBV7-3 and TRBJ1-1; the D is unclear. The CDR3 is 13 amino acids. V lost 2 bases to trimming and J lost 1 base, with 5 bases between them. Germline CDR1 and CDR2: SGHTA and FQGTGA. The CDR3: CASSLQENTEAFF. CDR3 bases: TGTGCCAGCAGCTTACAGGAGAACACTGAAGCTTTCTTT.

The V and J genes are TRBV10-1 and TRBJ2-2; TRBD1 might be the D (5 bases). The V gene lost 2 bases and the J gene lost 6 bases, with 13 bases spanning the gap. The CDR3 is 15 residues long. The germline gives CDR1 WNHNN, CDR2 SYGVQD (reference sequence). The CDR3 bases are TGCGCCAGCAGTGAGCAAAGGGGCAGGGCCGGGGAGCTGTTTTTT. Translation gives CASSEQRGRAGELFF.

The rearrangement uses TRBV6-5 and TRBJ2-1; 10 nucleotides match TRBD1. Trimming removed 6 bases from V and 5 bases from J; junction bases left unmatched: 7. The CDR3 totals 15 residues. From germline, CDR1 is MNHEY and CDR2 SVGAGI. Here the CDR3 DNA reads TGTGCCAGCAGGAGGACAGGGGGGGGGCACAATGAGCAGTTCTTC. This encodes CASRRTGGGHNEQFF.

This clone was observed a handful of times. The rearrangement joins TRBV2 to TRBJ2-6, with D unclear. This CDR3 region has 15 residues. Germline-derived CDR1 and CDR2 are SNHLY and FYNNEI. The V end was cut by 6 bases, the J end by 0 bases, with 9 bases between. The DNA of the CDR3 is TGTGCCAGCAGCGGTCCCCGCTCTGGGGCCAACGTCCTGACTTTC. This encodes CASSGPRSGANVLTF.

This chain joins TRBV12-3 or TRBV12-4 and TRBJ2-1, with D perhaps matching TRBD1 (6 bases). The CDR3 totals 12 residues. V was cut by 6 bases and J by 5 bases, with 8 bases left in between. CDR3 in amino acids: CASRQGDNEQFF. The DNA for the CDR3 is TGTGCCAGCAGACAGGGCGACAATGAGCAGTTCTTC.

V is TRBV15 and J is TRBJ2-3; D might be TRBD2 (5 bases). V lost 1 base to trimming and J lost 1 base, with 6 bases between them. CDR1 is LNHNV and CDR2 is YYDKDF in the germline V gene (reference sequence). CDR3 size: 14 residues. CDR3 residues: CATSRGTRTDTQYF. For the CDR3, the DNA is TGTGCCACCAGCAGAGGGACTCGCACAGATACGCAGTATTTT.

This clone has just one count. The chain links TRBV28 to TRBJ2-5, with 10 bases that match TRBD1. This CDR3 is 15 amino acids long. Germline loops: CDR1 MDHEN, CDR2 SYDVKM. The ends lost 6 bases at V and 4 bases at J; junction bases unmatched: 8. CDR3 region: CASRFGTGEGETQYF. The DNA for the CDR3 is TGTGCCAGCAGGTTCGGGACAGGGGAGGGAGAGACCCAGTACTTC.

The CDR3 spells CASSLAMSSGGETQYF. The CDR3 region has the DNA TGTGCCAGCAGCTTAGCGATGTCTAGCGGGGGTGAGACCCAGTACTTC. The chain joins TRBV7-6 to TRBJ2-5; 10 bases match TRBD2. The CDR3 extends over 16 amino acids. CDR1 and CDR2 (germline): SGHVS, FNYEAQ. V gave up 0 bases and J gave up 5 bases; unmatched junction bases: 6.

The chain carries TRBV6-1 and TRBJ1-2, with D maybe TRBD1 (5 bases). This CDR3 contains 15 residues. Per the germline V gene, CDR1 is MNHNS and CDR2 is SASEGT. Trimming removed 1 base from V and 9 bases from J, with 18 bases in between. The CDR3 DNA sequence: TGTGCCAGCAGTGAAGGGGGTTGGGGGGTTCTTAGCTACACCTTC. Translated: CASSEGGWGVLSYTF.

On this clone: A junction end diverges from the germline sequence, so it may reflect a read error. V and J are TRBV7-7 and TRBJ2-5, with TRBD1 matching 8 bases. Germline CDR1 is SSHAT and CDR2 is FNYEAQ (reference sequence). CDR3 length equals 16 residues. CDR3 sequence: CASSLYQAGGGETQYF. The CDR3 DNA follows: TGTGCTAGCAGCTTATACCAGGCAGGGGGCGGGGAGACCCAGTACTTC.

V is TRBV5-1 and J is TRBJ2-1, with TRBD1 matching 8 bases. The length of the CDR3 is 16 residues. Germline values: CDR1 SGHRS, CDR2 YFSETQ. Trimming at V came to 3 bases and at J to 5 bases, leaving 10 bases not matched to a gene. The CDR3 DNA sequence: TGCGCCAGCAGCTCTGCTTCAGGGGGCATAGACAATGAGCAGTTCTTC. It translates to CASSSASGGIDNEQFF.

The V and J genes are TRBV7-9 and TRBJ2-3; TRBD2 agrees at 14 bases. J gave up 4 bases and V 3 bases, and 3 bases lay outside the gene matches. Germline V gives CDR1 SEHNR, CDR2 FQNEAQ (reference sequence). This CDR3 has 16 residues. The CDR3 region is CASSLGLAGVADTQYF. As DNA, the CDR3 is TGTGCCAGCAGCTTGGGACTAGCGGGAGTCGCAGATACGCAGTATTTT.

This chain connects TRBV6-2 or TRBV6-3 to TRBJ2-3; TRBD1 is a possible D gene (5 bases). Trimming left V 2 bases short and J 1 base short, with 10 bases between. Germline CDR1 reads MNHEY; CDR2 reads SVGEGT. The CDR3 is made up of 15 amino acids. CDR3 nucleotides: TGTGCCAGCAGTTACCTAAGGGGCGGCACAGATACGCAGTATTTT. It yields the protein CASSYLRGGTDTQYF.

The chain uses TRBV15 and TRBJ1-2; tentative D call: TRBD1 (6 bases). The germline V gene has CDR1 LNHNV and CDR2 YYDKDF (reference sequence). This CDR3 is built from 13 residues. V was clipped by 8 bases and J by 5 bases, with 15 bases between them. CDR3: CATSAGTPYGYTF. The CDR3 DNA reads TGTGCCACCTCCGCCGGGACACCTTATGGCTACACCTTC.

The V and J genes are TRBV10-3 and TRBJ1-2; maybe TRBD1 (5 bases). The V end lost 0 bases, the J end lost 2 bases, and 10 bases lay between the germline ends. In germline, CDR1 is ENHRY, CDR2 SYGVKD. The CDR3 is made up of 15 amino acids. CDR3 nucleotides: TGTGCCATCAGTGAGTCCCAGACAGTAAACTATGGCTACACCTTC. Protein: CAISESQTVNYGYTF.

The chain carries TRBV6-2 or TRBV6-3 and TRBJ2-5; TRBD2 agrees at 7 bases. The CDR3 sequence is 15 residues long. From germline, CDR1 is MNHEY and CDR2 SVGEGT. Trimming cost V 0 bases and J 5 bases; bases outside gene matches: 6. The CDR3 nucleotides read TGTGCCAGCAGTTACTCGTTGGGGGGGACGGAGACCCAGTACTTC. It is translated as CASSYSLGGTETQYF.

The chain couples TRBV6-5 to TRBJ2-1; 8 nucleotides match TRBD2. Germline V lookup: CDR1 MNHEY, CDR2 SVGAGI. V lost 6 bases to trimming and J lost 8 bases; unmatched junction nucleotides: 9. CDR3 length: 14 amino acids. In nucleotides, the CDR3 is TGTGCCAGCAGAGCCGGGGGGGCTAGGGATGAGCAGTTCTTC. This gives the protein CASRAGGARDEQFF.

The V call is TRBV1, the J call TRBJ2-7; TRBD1 is the table's D call and was not checked against the DNA. TRBV1 is reported as a pseudogene. This CDR3 has 13 amino acids. The CDR3 coding sequence is TGCACCAGCAGCCAAGATACAGGGAACGAGCAGTACTTC. Its translation is CTSSQDTGNEQYF.

This chain uses TRBV18 with TRBJ2-7; a possible D gene is TRBD1 (6 bases). This CDR3 has 17 amino acids. V was clipped by 2 bases and J by 6 bases, with 23 bases between them. The germline V gene encodes CDR1 KGHSH and CDR2 LQKENI. CDR3 sequence: CASSPTFPGQSLAEQYF. DNA for the CDR3: TGTGCCAGCTCACCAACGTTTCCGGGACAATCTTTGGCCGAGCAGTACTTC.

The rearrangement links TRBV6-1 to TRBJ1-5; no clear D. The CDR3 covers 15 residues. V was pared by 2 bases and J by 4 bases, with 12 bases between. Germline CDR1 MNHNS, CDR2 SASEGT. The CDR3 reads CASSENTISNQPQHF. The CDR3 DNA follows: TGTGCCAGCAGTGAAAACACAATATCGAATCAGCCCCAGCATTTT.